The T cell receptor beta chain described here comes from a study of blood T cell repertoires in COVID-19. Study background: Whether acute or convalescent, the COVID-19 samples came from the United States, Italy and Spain. T cells, B-cell-depleted T cells, or PBMCs provided the cDNA or gDNA that served as material.

V lost 3 bases, J lost 7 bases, and 10 bases lay in between. This CDR3 contains 14 residues. Germline lookup yields CDR1 MGHDK and CDR2 SYGVNS. Original processing methods: Nucleated cell number was recorded as an estimate derived from reference gene primer amplification. Clones were read by immunoSEQ multiplex PCR, and TCRdb kept only the in-frame ones, dropping some. V, J and clone size reflect that table, while D and trimming were determined from the DNA. The sample contains some 130,000 clones, 85% to 90% of which appear only once. Input material: peripheral blood. This sequence joins TRBV25-1 and TRBJ1-6, with D possibly matching TRBD1 (6 bases). The TCR was taken from a man in his 70s with active COVID-19. CDR3 in amino acids: CASSEDRSNSPLHF. The CDR3 DNA reads TGTGCCAGCAGTGAGGACAGATCGAATTCACCCCTCCACTTT.